This T cell receptor (beta chain) was identified in a study of beta chain features in type 1 diabetes. Study outcomes and limitations: Naive, central memory and Treg TCRB repertoires seemed to resemble each other more closely in patients than they did in healthy donors. PCR might favor shorter templates, equally in patients and controls. Researchers report that Type 1 diabetes patients had moderately but significantly shorter TCRB CDR3s across all four CD4+ subsets.

Expressed TCRB transcripts were sequenced after all isolated RNA was converted to cDNA. Using immunoSEQ multiplex PCR, the repertoire was profiled, and TCRdb retains in-frame clones only, with some absent. The profile shows some 330,000 clones, 8% to 13% of them singletons. Sorting that relied on CD45RO/CCR7/CD25/CD127/CD95/CD27 yielded CD4+ naive, central memory, regulatory and stem cell-like memory cells. This clone has only a few counts. No antigen is known for it. This CDR3 spans 17 amino acids. Per germline, CDR1 LGHNA and CDR2 YSLEER. Trimming cost V 4 bases and J 7 bases, with 22 bases left between them.

The rearrangement joins TRBV4-3 to TRBJ2-2; possible D gene TRBD2, 7 bases. The sequence was obtained from a woman aged 25-40 years in good health. Sequenced material: naive CD4+ T cells from blood. This chain's CDR3 is CASSLRSLGGADGELFF. The CDR3, as DNA: TGCGCCAGCAGCCTGCGGTCACTAGGGGGGGCAGACGGGGAGCTGTTTTTT.